This T cell receptor beta chain originates from a study of T cell repertoires in cytomegalovirus infection (dated by TCRdb to about 2019). Looking at the study overall: Peptide stimulations targeted recently identified HLA-C-restricted CMV epitopes, whose presentation resists viral immunomodulation, together with well-studied HLA-B-restricted epitopes. Donor HLA type was relevant to the analysis, as public TCR beta signatures indicated carriage of CMV infection together with the matching HLA type. Broader findings and caveats from the paper: The ex vivo response was dominated by HLA-C-restricted CMV-specific TCR beta clonotypes, which also provided the single most frequent clonotype in two of eight donors. Carriers of CMV infection plus the relevant HLA type were discriminated by the cumulative frequency of public TCR beta family members in the study cohort and in an independent roughly 370-donor cohort.

Sequenced using an Illumina HiSeq 1500. Starting from the raw public reads, TCRdb applied fastp trimming at Q25, assembled clones with MiXCR and retained in-frame beta chains. For every CDR3 protein sequence, its rows merge into one entry that carries the most common genes and DNA. The sample table lists hundreds of thousands of distinct CDR3 sequences, 25% to 35% of them with a count of one. The top ten clones comprise roughly 15% of the sample. The treatment or condition label on this specimen signifies: in vitro stimulation with specific CMV peptide epitopes to enrich CMV-specific T cells. On this clonotype: The clone's antigen remains unknown. The record has no base qualities; no much larger clone is one base away.

This receptor was identified in a human donor in good health (CMV status not recorded). Some clones in this sample may be carry-over from other donors' samples. Sequenced here: cultured PBMCs, sampled from culture after CMV antigen stimulation.

The nucleotide sequence reads as follows: TGCAGCGTAAGTTGGGGATCCATGAACACTGAAGCTTTCTTT. Translation gives CSVSWGSMNTEAFF. The rearranged chain carries TRBV29-1 and TRBJ1-1; no D gene is confidently identified. CDR1 and CDR2, looked up from the germline V gene, are SQVTM and ANQGSEA. Counted from cysteine to phenylalanine, this CDR3 has 14 amino acids. The sequence is cut down to CDR3 DNA, 42 bases in frame from base 1. V is cut by 6 bases and J by 0 bases, and the space between the germline ends is 14 bases. The variable domain in full, with residues beyond the CDR3 obtained from the reference TRBV29-1 and TRBJ1-1 genes, is SAVISQKPSRDICQRGTSLTIQCQVDSQVTMMFWYRQQPGQSLTLIATANQGSEATYESGFVIDKFPISRPNLTFSTLTVSNMSPEDSSIYLCSVSWGSMNTEAFFGQGTRLTVV.